The clone carrying this T cell receptor (beta chain) was seen a few times. Its antigen is currently unknown. The sample comes from a study of graft-versus-host responses after intestinal transplantation. Method: immunoSEQ multiplex PCR; TCRdb's copy keeps in-frame clones and lacks some. The sample yields some 90,000 clones, 92% seen once. Study-wide results and limits: Ileal or blood samples showed some GvH clones first, and such clones were also found in recipient marrow.

This TCR derives from a human donor who received an intestinal transplant. The sequences come from unstimulated CD4+ T cells sorted from spleen or lymph node cells, collected before intestinal transplant.

The CDR3 DNA reads as TGTGCCAGTAGTCCCCGGACAGGGTTCTACGAGCAGTACTTC. This gives the protein CASSPRTGFYEQYF. This chain joins TRBV19 and TRBJ2-7, with 8 bases matching TRBD1. The germline V gene has CDR1 LNHDA and CDR2 SQIVND (reference sequence). This CDR3 is built from 14 residues. V gave up 5 bases and J gave up 3 bases; unmatched junction bases: 6.